This passage covers 24 T cell receptor beta chains from one sample sequenced in a study of OX40 agonist ivuxolimab in advanced cancers. The method was immunoSEQ multiplex PCR; TCRdb's version includes in-frame clones alone and lacks a portion of them. This sample has 70,000 or so clones, with around 90% found just once. Source: CD4+ or CD8+ T cells sorted from blood, taken in a trial of the OX40 agonist ivuxolimab. The origin of the receptors is an adult with an advanced solid tumor such as melanoma, head and neck, liver or kidney cancer.

This clone was detected only once. The V and J genes are TRBV6-6 and TRBJ2-3; tentatively, D is TRBD1 (6 bases). The ends were cut back, 5 bases at V and 2 bases at J, with 11 bases in the middle. The CDR3 contains 14 residues. The germline CDR1 and CDR2 sequences are MNHNY and SVGAGI (reference sequence). Written as DNA, the CDR3 is TGTGCCAGCAGTAAAGGACAGATCACAGATACGCAGTATTTT. As protein: CASSKGQITDTQYF.

The gene calls are TRBV5-1 and TRBJ1-4; no definite D call. The CDR3 has 15 amino acids. The germline V gene has CDR1 SGHRS and CDR2 YFSETQ. V was shortened by 2 bases and J by 0 bases, with 8 bases between the two germline ends. The CDR3 DNA reads TGCGCCAGCAGCTTCTCGGCCGCAACTAATGAAAAACTGTTTTTT. It encodes CASSFSAATNEKLFF. The entire variable domain, with the rest obtained from reference TRBV5-1 and TRBJ1-4, is as follows: KAGVTQTPRYLIKTRGQQVTLSCSPISGHRSVSWYQQTPGQGLQFLFEYFSETQRNKGNFPGRFSGRQFSNSRSEMNVSTLELGDSALYLCASSFSAATNEKLFFGSGTQLSVL.

This sequence joins TRBV7-2 and TRBJ1-2; no clear D gene. The CDR3 is 14 amino acids. Germline V CDR1 and CDR2: SGHTA, FQGNSA. Trimming removed 2 bases from V and 2 bases from J, with 9 bases in between. The CDR3 region has the DNA TGTGCCAGCAGCTTATCTATGGGAAACTATGGCTACACCTTC. Amino acids: CASSLSMGNYGYTF.

The CDR3 loop is CASINGYEQYF. CDR3 nucleotide sequence: TGTGCCAGCATAAACGGGTACGAGCAGTACTTC. This sequence joins TRBV6-1 and TRBJ2-7; no definite D call. Trimming left V 7 bases short and J 4 bases short, with 8 bases between. Germline V gene sequence: CDR1 MNHNS, CDR2 SASEGT. This CDR3 has 11 amino acids.

With respect to this clone: One end of the junction fails to match germline, which may point to a read error. The chain is built from TRBV11-3 and TRBJ1-2; D perhaps matches TRBD1 (6 bases). The germline gives CDR1 SGHNT, CDR2 YENEEA. This CDR3 is built from 12 residues. CDR3 nucleotides: TGTGCCAGCAGCTTCAGGGGAGGAGGCTGCACCTTC. Protein: CASSFRGGGCTF.

The chain couples TRBV15 to TRBJ2-3; 8 nucleotides align to TRBD2. V lost 1 base and J lost 2; bases outside the gene matches: 5. The CDR3 has 16 amino acids. CDR1 is LNHNV and CDR2 is YYDKDF in the germline V gene (reference sequence). The CDR3 is CATSRARLANTDTQYF. CDR3 DNA sequence: TGTGCCACCAGCAGAGCTAGACTAGCGAACACAGATACGCAGTATTTT.

The rearrangement joins TRBV5-5 to TRBJ1-1; 8 bases are shared with TRBD1. The CDR3 is 15 residues long. The V gene's germline CDR1 is SGHKS and CDR2 YYEKEE (reference sequence). Germline trimming cut 2 bases from V and 1 base from J; bases unmatched to any gene: 4. The CDR3 coding sequence is TGTGCCAGCAGCTTCTATCAGGGGGCGAACACTGAAGCTTTCTTT. Translation gives CASSFYQGANTEAFF.

The J gene is TRBJ2-1, the V gene TRBV11-3, with D unclear. Germline-derived CDR1 and CDR2 are SGHNT and YENEEA. This CDR3 contains 17 residues. The V end lost 5 bases, the J end lost 3 bases, and 20 bases lay between the germline ends. For the CDR3, the DNA is TGTGCCAGCAGCCTCACCCTCGGCCGCCCTCTCTACAATGAGCAGTTCTTC. Protein sequence: CASSLTLGRPLYNEQFF.

This rearrangement joins TRBV7-8 to TRBJ2-2, with a tentative D call TRBD1 (5 bases). The CDR3 length is 15 residues. The germline V gene has CDR1 SGHVS and CDR2 FQNEAQ. V was trimmed by 0 bases and J by 3 bases, leaving 8 bases between them. The CDR3 sequence is CASSLADTYTGELFF. The CDR3 DNA sequence: TGTGCCAGCAGCTTAGCGGACACTTACACCGGGGAGCTGTTTTTT.

The chain carries TRBV18 and TRBJ2-7, with 7 bases lining up with TRBD2. With 3 bases clipped from V and 0 bases from J, the junction kept 5 bases outside the gene matches. CDR1 and CDR2 (germline): KGHSH, LQKENI. CDR3 size: 15 residues. CDR3 nucleotides: TGTGCCAGCTCACCCCCTGGCGGGAGCTCCTACGAGCAGTACTTC. This translates into CASSPPGGSSYEQYF.

This chain links TRBV4-1 with TRBJ2-7; D is perhaps TRBD2 (5 bases). The CDR3 has 15 residues. V lost 4 bases to trimming and J lost 0 bases, with 13 bases between them. Per the germline V gene, CDR1 is MGHRA and CDR2 is YSYEKL. CDR3 sequence (DNA): TGCGCCAGCAGCCCCGGACTCGTCTTCTCCTACGAGCAGTACTTC. Translation: CASSPGLVFSYEQYF.

The J gene is TRBJ1-1, the V gene TRBV28; D unresolved. Germline-derived CDR1 and CDR2 are MDHEN and SYDVKM. This CDR3 contains 13 residues. Trimming pared 6 bases from V and 4 bases from J, leaving 12 bases between. This CDR3 is CASRDHLGTEAFF. In DNA, the CDR3 is TGTGCCAGCAGGGACCACCTGGGCACTGAAGCTTTCTTT. Variable domain in full (rest from reference TRBV28 and TRBJ1-1): DVKVTQSSRYLVKRTGEKVFLECVQDMDHENMFWYRQDPGLGLRLIYFSYDVKMKEKGDIPEGYSVSREKKERFSLILESASTNQTSMYLCASRDHLGTEAFFGQGTRLTVV.

This rearrangement joins TRBV30 to TRBJ2-7, with D perhaps TRBD2 (6 bases). The CDR3 is 11 amino acids. Germline V gene lookup returns CDR1 GTSNPN and CDR2 SVGIG (reference sequence). V gave up 5 bases and J gave up 3 bases, with 8 bases separating them. Written as DNA, the CDR3 is TGTGCCTGGGGGAGGAACTACGAGCAGTACTTC. Protein product: CAWGRNYEQYF.

The chain joins TRBV12-5 to TRBJ2-7; perhaps TRBD2 as D (5 bases). Per the germline V gene, CDR1 is LGHNT and CDR2 is FRNRAP. This CDR3 is 13 amino acids long. V shed 6 bases and J shed 7 bases, with 16 bases lying between them. CDR3 bases: TGTGCTAGTGGCCCCGACTATTTGGGAGAGCAGTACTTC. Amino acid sequence: CASGPDYLGEQYF.

The chain couples TRBV2 to TRBJ2-7, with 8 positions matching TRBD1. The V gene end was trimmed by 7 bases and the J gene end by 7 bases; junction bases not matched to a gene: 9. Germline lookup yields CDR1 SNHLY and CDR2 FYNNEI. The CDR3 contains 13 residues. This chain's CDR3 is CASTLDRVEEQYF. The CDR3 nucleotides are TGTGCCAGCACATTGGACAGGGTAGAAGAGCAGTACTTC. The whole variable domain, filled in from reference TRBV2 and TRBJ2-7, reads EPEVTQTPSHQVTQMGQEVILRCVPISNHLYFYWYRQILGQKVEFLVSFYNNEISEKSEIFDDQFSVERPDGSNFTLKIRSTKLEDSAMYFCASTLDRVEEQYFGPGTRLTVT.

This clone was found once. This chain joins TRBV7-6 and TRBJ2-5, with TRBD2 matching 15 bases. The CDR3 has 16 residues. Germline CDR1 SGHVS, CDR2 FNYEAQ. Trimming removed 4 bases from V and 5 bases from J; junction bases left unmatched: 5. CDR3 DNA: TGTGCCAGCAGCTACGGACTAGCGGGAGGGCGGGAGACCCAGTACTTC. Protein sequence: CASSYGLAGGRETQYF.

This rearrangement joins TRBV6-5 to TRBJ1-5; D is possibly TRBD1 (6 bases). The germline CDR1 and CDR2 sequences are MNHEY and SVGAGI. With 6 bases removed from V and 0 bases from J, the gap between germline ends came to 12 bases. This CDR3 contains 15 residues. CDR3 protein: CASSRTVYSNQPQHF. The CDR3 DNA reads as TGTGCCAGCAGCAGGACAGTTTATAGCAATCAGCCCCAGCATTTT.

The chain links TRBV10-3 to TRBJ2-5; no firm D call. This CDR3 contains 12 residues. In germline, CDR1 is ENHRY, CDR2 SYGVKD. V was cut by 9 bases and J by 2 bases, with 10 bases left in between. CDR3 loop: CAISLSQETQYF. CDR3 in DNA: TGTGCCATTTCACTGTCTCAAGAGACCCAGTACTTC.

J is TRBJ2-7 and V is TRBV6-5, with 9 bases lining up with TRBD2. Germline CDR1 reads MNHEY; CDR2 reads SVGAGI. CDR3 size: 13 residues. V lost 4 bases and J lost 4; bases outside the gene matches: 2. CDR3 in DNA: TGTGCCAGCAGTTTGGGACTAGCTTACGAGCAGTACTTC. It yields the protein CASSLGLAYEQYF.

The V call is TRBV7-2, the J call TRBJ1-3, with D unclear. Trimming took off 5 bases at V and 0 bases at J, with 8 bases between the two ends. The length of the CDR3 is 14 residues. Germline CDR1 SGHTA, CDR2 FQGNSA. The CDR3 here is CASSRGSSGNTIYF. CDR3 coding DNA: TGTGCCAGCAGCCGGGGAAGCTCTGGAAACACCATATATTTT.

The chain is built from TRBV15 and TRBJ2-3; D possibly corresponds to TRBD1 (6 bases). This CDR3 has 13 amino acids. The V end was cut by 5 bases, the J end by 9 bases, with 15 bases between. Germline CDR1 is LNHNV and CDR2 is YYDKDF (reference sequence). CDR3 sequence reads: CATSPEDRSTQYF. In DNA, the CDR3 is TGTGCCACCAGCCCGGAAGACAGGAGCACGCAGTATTTT.

This clone is a singleton in its sample. CDR3 nucleotide sequence: TGTGCCAGCAGCAAACATGGCTCCACAGATACGCAGTATTTT. Protein product: CASSKHGSTDTQYF. The genes are TRBV7-3 and TRBJ2-3; no definite D call. Germline CDR1 reads SGHTA; CDR2 reads FQGTGA. V gave up 5 bases and J gave up 2 bases, with 11 bases separating them. The CDR3 loop spans 14 amino acids.

CDR3 amino acids: CASSLVLTGELFF. The CDR3 coding sequence is TGCGCCAGCAGCTTGGTCCTTACCGGGGAGCTGTTTTTT. The chain uses TRBV5-1 and TRBJ2-2; D not resolved. This CDR3 spans 13 amino acids. CDR1 is SGHRS and CDR2 is YFSETQ in the germline V gene. Between the trimmed V and J ends, which lost 0 bases and 5 bases, there was a span of 5 bases.

As to this clone: An end of the junction does not agree with germline; a read error may underlie this. This chain links TRBV7-7 with TRBJ2-5, with D tentatively TRBD1 (6 bases). CDR1 and CDR2 (germline): SSHAT, FNYEAQ (reference sequence). The CDR3 loop spans 14 amino acids. CDR3 loop: CASSLLEGEETQYF. CDR3 bases: TGTGCTAGCAGCTTATTAGAGGGGGAAGAGACCCAGTACTTC.